Here is one T cell receptor beta chain with its context. The V and J ends lost 5 bases and 9 bases respectively, with 14 bases between them. This CDR3 region has 12 residues. Germline assignment: CDR1 SGHTA and CDR2 FQGNSA. As processed by the authors: Estimation of nucleated cell counts relied on the amplification of reference gene primers. The method was immunoSEQ multiplex PCR; TCRdb's version includes in-frame clones alone and lacks a portion of them. V and J calls and clone size follow that table, whereas D and trimming were derived from the DNA. This sample has under 200,000 clones, with less than 90% found just once. The data stem from a study of blood T cell repertoires in COVID-19. Across the study: Italy, Spain and the United States were the sources of the convalescent and acute COVID-19 samples.

The receptor was derived from a young man with active or convalescent COVID-19. The chain carries TRBV7-2 and TRBJ2-7; possible D gene TRBD2, 5 bases. The sequenced sample was peripheral blood. This CDR3 is CASSLPNRGQYF. DNA of the CDR3: TGTGCCAGCAGCCTCCCAAATCGGGGGCAGTACTTC.